The rows below give T cell receptor beta chains drawn from one sample of a study of blood T cell repertoires in COVID-19. Sequenced by immunoSEQ multiplex PCR; TCRdb stores in-frame clones only, minus some. Among 140,000 to 150,000 clones listed, around 84% were seen once. The material sequenced was peripheral blood. These receptor sequences come from a man in his thirties or forties with COVID-19, enrolled during active disease. Both conserved end residues are part of each CDR3. The order of the fields is clone size, D gene, J gene, V gene, CDR3 protein, CDR3 DNA. D genes are given only for firm matches. Clone size, where shown, is once, few, many, or a class for clones that have expanded.

size: NA; D: NA; J: TRBJ1-1; V: TRBV2; CDR3: CASSTGRNTEAFF; DNA: TGTGCCAGCAGTACCGGGAGGAACACTGAAGCTTTCTTT
size: NA; D: NA; J: TRBJ2-3; V: TRBV5-6; CDR3: CASSLLQGTDTQYF; DNA: TGTGCCAGCAGCTTGCTCCAGGGGACAGATACGCAGTATTTT
size: once; D: NA; J: TRBJ2-7; V: TRBV28; CDR3: CASSFDSYEQYF; DNA: TGTGCCAGCAGTTTCGACAGCTACGAGCAGTACTTC
size: NA; D: NA; J: TRBJ1-2; V: TRBV7-2; CDR3: CASSFRGGGYTF; DNA: TGTGCCAGCAGCTTCCGGGGTGGAGGCTACACCTTC
size: NA; D: TRBD1; J: TRBJ2-3; V: TRBV30; CDR3: CAWSTGVLSDKQYF; DNA: TGTGCCTGGAGCACAGGGGTACTTTCGGACAAACAGTATTTT
size: NA; D: NA; J: TRBJ2-5; V: TRBV5-1; CDR3: CASSRQAEETQYF; DNA: TGCGCCAGCAGCCGGCAGGCAGAAGAGACCCAGTACTTC
size: NA; D: TRBD1; J: TRBJ1-2; V: TRBV28; CDR3: CASRVDRGRFYGYTF; DNA: TGTGCCAGCAGGGTAGACAGGGGGCGGTTCTATGGCTACACCTTC
size: NA; D: NA; J: TRBJ2-5; V: TRBV11-2; CDR3: CASSLGTVQETQYF; DNA: TGTGCCAGCAGCTTAGGAACGGTTCAAGAGACCCAGTACTTC
size: NA; D: NA; J: TRBJ2-7; V: TRBV11-2; CDR3: CASSFNRGGTYEQYF; DNA: TGTGCCAGCAGCTTCAACAGGGGAGGTACCTACGAGCAGTACTTC
size: NA; D: NA; J: TRBJ2-1; V: TRBV4-1; CDR3: CASSHLEGANEQFF; DNA: TGCGCCAGCAGCCACCTGGAGGGAGCAAATGAGCAGTTCTTC
size: NA; D: NA; J: TRBJ2-5; V: TRBV28; CDR3: CAIQRGGQETQYF; DNA: TGTGCCATCCAACGAGGGGGCCAAGAGACCCAGTACTTC
size: NA; D: TRBD2; J: TRBJ2-1; V: TRBV28; CDR3: CASSPPTSGRTFTYNEQFF; DNA: TGTGCCAGCAGTCCACCCACTAGCGGGAGGACATTCACCTACAATGAGCAGTTCTTC
size: NA; D: NA; J: TRBJ1-6; V: TRBV28; CDR3: CASSSTEPRQSYNSPLHF; DNA: TGTGCCAGCAGTTCCACCGAACCTCGACAGTCTTATAATTCACCCCTCCACTTT
size: NA; D: TRBD1; J: TRBJ1-1; V: TRBV28; CDR3: CASQQGAWYTEAFF; DNA: TGTGCCAGCCAACAGGGGGCTTGGTACACTGAAGCTTTCTTT
size: NA; D: TRBD2; J: TRBJ2-7; V: TRBV27; CDR3: CASSPSGRGLNEQYF; DNA: TGTGCCAGCAGCCCTAGCGGGAGGGGCCTGAACGAGCAGTACTTC
size: NA; D: NA; J: TRBJ2-1; V: TRBV24-1; CDR3: CATANRDPNYNEQFF; DNA: TGTGCCACCGCGAACAGGGACCCTAACTACAATGAGCAGTTCTTC
size: once; D: TRBD2; J: TRBJ2-3; V: TRBV4-3; CDR3: CASSRAGLAGASSTDTQYF; DNA: TGCGCCAGCAGCCGGGCCGGACTAGCGGGGGCATCTAGCACAGATACGCAGTATTTT
size: few; D: NA; J: TRBJ2-3; V: TRBV6-4; CDR3: CASRETEGSTDTQYF; DNA: TGTGCCAGCAGGGAAACTGAGGGAAGCACAGATACGCAGTATTTT
size: NA; D: NA; J: TRBJ2-7; V: TRBV6-5; CDR3: CASSRRDSTYEQYF; DNA: TGTGCCAGCAGTCGCCGGGACTCAACCTACGAGCAGTACTTC
size: NA; D: NA; J: TRBJ2-1; V: TRBV11-2; CDR3: CASSPRRDNEQFF; DNA: TGTGCCAGCAGCCCCCGGAGGGACAATGAGCAGTTCTTC
size: NA; D: NA; J: TRBJ1-1; V: TRBV2; CDR3: CASNRLEDNTEAFF; DNA: TGTGCCAGCAATCGCCTGGAGGACAACACTGAAGCTTTCTTT
size: NA; D: TRBD2; J: TRBJ2-7; V: TRBV20-1; CDR3: CSASPPSGAIHEQYF; DNA: TGCAGTGCTAGTCCGCCTAGCGGGGCCATCCACGAGCAGTACTTC
size: NA; D: TRBD1; J: TRBJ2-2; V: TRBV2; CDR3: CASRPGQPTRELFF; DNA: TGTGCCAGCAGACCGGGACAGCCCACCCGGGAGCTGTTTTTT
size: NA; D: NA; J: TRBJ1-5; V: TRBV30; CDR3: CAWKGGSGSNQPQHF; DNA: TGTGCCTGGAAAGGAGGGTCAGGATCCAATCAGCCCCAGCATTTT
size: NA; D: TRBD1; J: TRBJ1-1; V: TRBV7-3; CDR3: CASSSNRGTEAFF; DNA: TGTGCCAGCAGCTCCAACAGGGGCACTGAAGCTTTCTTT
size: once; D: TRBD1; J: TRBJ1-1; V: TRBV3-1/TRBV3-2; CDR3: CASSRKGARTEAFF; DNA: TGTGCCAGCAGCCGTAAGGGGGCTCGCACTGAAGCTTTCTTT
size: few; D: TRBD1; J: TRBJ1-3; V: TRBV9; CDR3: CASSQGQHSGNTIYF; DNA: TGTGCCAGCAGCCAGGGACAGCACTCTGGAAACACCATATATTTT
size: NA; D: TRBD1; J: TRBJ1-4; V: TRBV13; CDR3: CASSAQGTGAEKLFF; DNA: TGTGCCAGCAGCGCCCAGGGGACAGGCGCTGAAAAACTGTTTTTT
size: NA; D: NA; J: TRBJ1-2; V: TRBV6-5; CDR3: CASSPDIYGYTF; DNA: TGTGCCAGCAGTCCAGATATCTATGGCTACACCTTC
size: NA; D: TRBD1; J: TRBJ2-5; V: TRBV14; CDR3: CASSYMTGAQETQYF; DNA: TGTGCCAGCAGCTACATGACAGGGGCACAAGAGACCCAGTACTTC
size: NA; D: NA; J: TRBJ2-7; V: TRBV7-9; CDR3: CASNLDRLSYEQYF; DNA: TGTGCCAGCAACCTTGACAGGCTCTCCTACGAGCAGTACTTC
size: NA; D: NA; J: TRBJ1-2; V: TRBV27; CDR3: CASSLWAGGQFYGYTF; DNA: TGTGCCAGCAGTTTATGGGCGGGTGGGCAGTTCTATGGCTACACCTTC
size: many; D: NA; J: TRBJ1-6; V: TRBV3-1/TRBV3-2; CDR3: CASSLMNSPLHF; DNA: TGTGCCAGCAGCCTAATGAATTCACCCCTCCACTTT
size: NA; D: TRBD1; J: TRBJ2-5; V: TRBV29-1; CDR3: CSTKDRVKETQYF; DNA: TGCAGCACAAAGGACAGGGTGAAAGAGACCCAGTACTTC
size: NA; D: TRBD1; J: TRBJ1-1; V: TRBV15; CDR3: CATSKEPLDRASEAFF; DNA: TGTGCCACCAGCAAAGAGCCCTTGGACAGGGCTAGTGAAGCTTTCTTT
size: NA; D: TRBD1; J: TRBJ2-7; V: TRBV11-2; CDR3: CASSLEGTGFSRYF; DNA: TGTGCCAGCAGCTTAGAGGGGACAGGGTTCAGTCGGTACTTC
size: NA; D: NA; J: TRBJ2-1; V: TRBV9; CDR3: CASGSGHNEQFF; DNA: TGTGCCAGCGGTAGCGGCCACAATGAGCAGTTCTTC
size: NA; D: TRBD1; J: TRBJ2-2; V: TRBV4-1; CDR3: CASRLSTGGSGELFF; DNA: TGCGCCAGCAGACTAAGCACAGGGGGGAGCGGGGAGCTGTTTTTT
size: NA; D: TRBD2; J: TRBJ2-1; V: TRBV4-2; CDR3: CASSQDWLAGAGEQFF; DNA: TGTGCCAGCAGCCAAGATTGGCTAGCGGGAGCCGGTGAGCAGTTCTTC
size: NA; D: TRBD2; J: TRBJ2-5; V: TRBV19; CDR3: CASSTLGLAEETQYF; DNA: TGTGCCAGTAGTACACTCGGACTAGCGGAAGAGACCCAGTACTTC
size: NA; D: NA; J: TRBJ2-1; V: TRBV10-3; CDR3: CAISESQRGNEQFF; DNA: TGTGCCATCAGTGAGTCGCAAAGGGGCAATGAGCAGTTCTTC
size: NA; D: TRBD1; J: TRBJ1-2; V: TRBV14; CDR3: CASSPRTGGNYGYTF; DNA: TGTGCCAGCAGCCCGAGGACAGGGGGGAACTATGGCTACACCTTC
size: NA; D: NA; J: TRBJ2-1; V: TRBV3-1/TRBV3-2; CDR3: CASSQDLLADSGNEQFF; DNA: TGTGCCAGCAGCCAAGATCTCTTGGCCGATAGCGGTAATGAGCAGTTCTTC
size: once; D: TRBD2; J: TRBJ2-5; V: TRBV15; CDR3: CATSRGAGSLETQYF; DNA: TGTGCCACCAGCAGAGGAGCGGGATCTCTGGAGACCCAGTACTTC
size: NA; D: NA; J: TRBJ2-2; V: TRBV28; CDR3: CASSLMTAGELFF; DNA: TGTGCCAGCAGTTTGATGACAGCCGGGGAGCTGTTTTTT
size: NA; D: NA; J: TRBJ1-2; V: TRBV11-2; CDR3: CASSLDSSNYGYTF; DNA: TGTGCCAGCAGCTTAGATTCCTCTAACTATGGCTACACCTTC
size: NA; D: TRBD1; J: TRBJ2-2; V: TRBV10-2; CDR3: CASRGQGVSGELFF; DNA: TGCGCCAGCAGAGGACAGGGGGTGAGCGGGGAGCTGTTTTTT
size: once; D: TRBD2; J: TRBJ2-1; V: TRBV4-2; CDR3: CASSPLAGDHNEQFF; DNA: TGTGCCAGCAGCCCACTAGCGGGCGATCACAATGAGCAGTTCTTC
size: NA; D: TRBD2; J: TRBJ2-2; V: TRBV7-2; CDR3: CASSLMRTSGNTGELFF; DNA: TGTGCCAGCAGCTTAATGCGGACTAGCGGGAACACCGGGGAGCTGTTTTTT
size: NA; D: NA; J: TRBJ2-5; V: TRBV6-6; CDR3: CASSYFQEQDQETQYF; DNA: TGTGCCAGCAGTTACTTTCAAGAACAGGACCAAGAGACCCAGTACTTC